This TCR beta chain comes out of a study of cytomegalovirus exposure and HLA in healthy donors. V was clipped by 2 bases and J by 4 bases, with 15 bases between them. Germline V lookup: CDR1 MNHNS, CDR2 SASEGT. CDR3 size: 16 residues. The study ran its PCR with 60 Vbeta and 13 Jbeta primers. Measured with immunoSEQ multiplex PCR; TCRdb has only the in-frame clones, and not every one. The sample consists of about 120,000 clones, around three quarters of them appearing once. The sample comprised PBMCs. The clonotype comes from a man younger than 30 in good health and CMV-seropositive. This chain links TRBV6-1 with TRBJ1-5; perhaps TRBD1 as D (6 bases). The CDR3 bases are TGTGCCAGCAGTGAACATTTATGGCAGGGGAATCAGCCCCAGCATTTT. The encoded protein is CASSEHLWQGNQPQHF.